Listed below are T cell receptor beta chains from one sample, sequenced in a study of blood T cells in healthy people across ages. One entry per CDR3 protein results from TCRdb running MiXCR on the 5' RACE reads. The sample carries some 1.8 million distinct CDR3 sequences, approximately 39% recorded once. The sequenced material came from blood. The receptors here all came from a human donor in good health. The CDR3 runs from the conserved cysteine through the conserved F or W. A D gene is named only where the DNA matches it firmly.

V gene	D gene	J gene	CDR3 protein
TRBV29-1	-	TRBJ1-1	CSVVPGDTEAFF
TRBV9	-	TRBJ2-3	CASSATQGDTQYF
TRBV11-2	-	TRBJ2-7	CASSLDSGWGEQYF
TRBV10-3	-	TRBJ1-5	CAISDEQVYSNQPQHF
TRBV23-1	-	TRBJ2-7	CASSPGLQGYEQYF
TRBV6-6	-	TRBJ2-7	CASRLREYEQYF
TRBV7-9	TRBD1	TRBJ2-1	CASSPRQGSSYNEQFF
TRBV27	-	TRBJ2-7	CASRDSGLGDEQYF
TRBV7-8	-	TRBJ2-5	CASSFPGRASPRETQYF
TRBV7-9	-	TRBJ1-1	CASSLGAPDTEAFF
TRBV4-3	-	TRBJ2-5	CASSQDPPGGGLYQETQYF
TRBV7-8	-	TRBJ2-5	CASSVDLGSQYF
TRBV6-2/TRBV6-3	-	-	CASNQAGPNYEQYF
TRBV20-1	-	TRBJ2-3	CSARDLGGSTDTQYF
TRBV12-3/TRBV12-4	TRBD1	TRBJ2-1	CASSLQGLYNEQFF
TRBV5-1	-	TRBJ2-5	CGSSSRETQYF
TRBV28	-	TRBJ2-1	CATLGSGPWGEQFF
TRBV5-1	-	TRBJ2-5	CASSVRDPQETQYF
TRBV4-2	TRBD2	-	CASSQGTSGEYYEQYF
TRBV6-5	-	TRBJ2-7	CASSYEGLSTYEQYF
TRBV4-2	-	TRBJ1-2	CASSQERGRIYGYTF
TRBV25-1	TRBD1	TRBJ2-7	CASTGTDRITYEQYF
TRBV6-7	-	TRBJ1-2	CASSYGGRQNYGYTF
TRBV5-5	TRBD1	TRBJ1-2	CASSLSAGTGSSYGYTF
TRBV7-9	TRBD2	TRBJ2-5	CASSLTRGGHVTQYF
TRBV6-6	TRBD1	TRBJ1-5	CASSYDRGRSQPQHF
TRBV24-1	-	TRBJ2-7	CATSDFRGEDEQYF
TRBV7-8	-	TRBJ1-1	CASSLDLGGVTEAFF
TRBV7-8	-	TRBJ1-1	CASSLKPAGTEAFF
TRBV25-1	-	TRBJ1-1	CASTRSVVTEAFF
TRBV18	TRBD1	TRBJ2-3	CASSQNLKTGASTDTQYF
TRBV28	-	TRBJ1-5	CASSPRPGRSNQPQHF
TRBV20-1	TRBD1	TRBJ1-1	CSARGWTGGADTDAFF
TRBV28	-	TRBJ1-1	CASSFTIGEAFF
TRBV4-2	-	TRBJ2-5	CASSPLKVQEETQYF
TRBV20-1	-	TRBJ2-1	CSAKRGWSRDEQFF
TRBV4-3	-	TRBJ1-6	CASSQGRSSYNSPLHF
TRBV30	TRBD1	TRBJ1-6	CAWKQTGGNSPLHF
TRBV12-3/TRBV12-4	TRBD2	TRBJ2-1	CASSPPYVAGVYNEQFF
TRBV5-1	-	TRBJ1-4	CASRTAANEKLFF